This entry lists 22 T cell receptor beta chains sequenced from one sample in a study of vaccination effects on CD4 cells after COVID-19. Pools of viral peptides were used by the ViraFEST assay to expand antigen-specific CD4+ T cells ahead of sequencing. Subsequent to less than 13 days of culture, CD4+ T cells were isolated. Every participant took two doses of the BNT162b2 or mRNA-1273 vaccine. These TCRs' antigens remain unknown. TCRdb's copy holds only in-frame clones and misses some; the assay was immunoSEQ multiplex PCR. There are around 69,000 clones in the sample; around 70% occur only once, and approximately 1.5% lies in the top ten. The sequences come from CD4+ T cells from PBMCs cultured with HCoV-229E spike peptides, collected after COVID-19 vaccination. All receptors derive from a human donor who received a COVID-19 vaccine.

The J gene is TRBJ2-3, the V gene TRBV24-1, with TRBD2 matching over 16 bases. Germline V gene sequence: CDR1 KGHDR, CDR2 SFDVKD. Trimming removed 3 bases from V and 3 bases from J; junction bases left unmatched: 5. The CDR3 consists of 18 residues. The chain's CDR3 is CATSDTGTSGGATDTQYF. The DNA of the CDR3 is TGTGCCACCAGTGATACCGGGACTAGCGGGGGGGCAACAGATACGCAGTATTTT.

The rearrangement joins TRBV11-2 to TRBJ2-2; TRBD2 matches 9 bases. Germline V gene lookup returns CDR1 SGHAT and CDR2 FQNNGV. This CDR3 has 18 amino acids. V lost 2 bases and J lost 4; bases outside the gene matches: 11. CDR3 sequence: CASSLRFRLAGLTGELFF. The DNA of the CDR3 is TGTGCCAGCAGCTTACGGTTCCGGCTAGCGGGGCTCACCGGGGAGCTGTTTTTT.

The chain is built from TRBV2 and TRBJ2-5; 8 bases are a match to TRBD1. The germline gives CDR1 SNHLY, CDR2 FYNNEI. V lost 3 bases, J lost 3 bases, and 3 bases stayed unmatched. CDR3 length: 14 residues. The CDR3 reads CASSENRGEETQYF. In DNA, the CDR3 is TGTGCCAGCAGTGAGAACAGGGGGGAAGAGACCCAGTACTTC.

The chain links TRBV18 to TRBJ2-1, with TRBD1 identical over 10 bases. CDR1 is KGHSH, CDR2 LQKENI, per germline. Trimming took 6 bases from V and 8 from J; bases not matched to a gene: 4. The CDR3 sequence is 13 residues long. The CDR3 reads CASSLTGGDEQFF. The CDR3 nucleotides are TGTGCCAGCTCGCTGACAGGGGGCGATGAGCAGTTCTTC. Using reference TRBV18 and TRBJ2-1 for the parts outside the CDR3, the full variable domain is NAGVMQNPRHLVRRRGQEARLRCSPMKGHSHVYWYRQLPEEGLKFMVYLQKENIIDESGMPKERFSAEFPKEGPSILRIQQVVRGDSAAYFCASSLTGGDEQFFGPGTRLTVL.

This chain joins TRBV5-1 and TRBJ2-1, with 9 nucleotides matching TRBD1. The CDR3 consists of 16 residues. Germline V gene sequence: CDR1 SGHRS, CDR2 YFSETQ. The trim removed 2 bases at V and 3 bases at J, leaving 6 bases unmatched. The CDR3 sequence: CASSFQGGQGYNEQFF. The CDR3 DNA follows: TGCGCCAGCAGCTTCCAGGGGGGACAGGGCTACAATGAGCAGTTCTTC.

The chain has TRBV11-3 and TRBJ1-3; no reliable D call. There are 15 residues in the CDR3. Trimming removed 7 bases from V and 7 bases from J, with 20 bases in between. Looked up from germline, CDR1 is SGHNT and CDR2 is YENEEA. CDR3 DNA sequence: TGTGCCAGCACCCACCCCCGGTGGCTCAGGAACACCATATATTTT. Encoded protein: CASTHPRWLRNTIYF.

The chain joins TRBV12-3 or TRBV12-4 to TRBJ1-3; the D is unclear. V was trimmed by 8 bases and J by 1 base, leaving 9 bases between them. The CDR3 has 13 residues. The DNA of the CDR3 is TGTGCCAGCGCCAGAGGTTCTGGAAACACCATATATTTT. As protein: CASARGSGNTIYF.

The chain uses TRBV2 and TRBJ1-2; 9 bases align to TRBD1. Germline V gene data show CDR1 as SNHLY and CDR2 as FYNNEI. The junction had 3 bases not matched to a gene; V was cut back by 6 bases and J by 7 bases. CDR3 length: 12 amino acids. CDR3 loop: CASRRTGAGYTF. CDR3 nucleotide sequence: TGTGCCAGCAGGAGGACAGGGGCTGGCTACACCTTC.

The gene calls are TRBV5-4 and TRBJ2-3, with D possibly matching TRBD2 (5 bases). The ends were cut back, 4 bases at V and 1 base at J, with 7 bases in the middle. This CDR3 is 13 amino acids long. Germline CDR1 is SGHNT and CDR2 is YYREEE (reference sequence). The CDR3 coding sequence is TGTGCCAGCAGCACCGGGGGCACAGATACGCAGTATTTT. Translating gives CASSTGGTDTQYF.

This chain connects TRBV19 to TRBJ2-2; D ambiguous. The CDR3 runs to 13 residues. V was pared by 5 bases and J by 5 bases, with 9 bases between. CDR1 and CDR2 (germline): LNHDA, SQIVND (reference sequence). The CDR3 loop is CASSSAGTGELFF. The CDR3 DNA reads TGTGCCAGTAGTTCGGCTGGGACCGGGGAGCTGTTTTTT.

This clone was detected a few times. This chain joins TRBV10-3 and TRBJ1-2; 8 bases fit TRBD1. Unmatched junction bases numbered 17, after V lost 3 bases and J lost 14 bases. The CDR3 is 15 amino acids. CDR1 and CDR2 (germline): ENHRY, SYGVKD. The CDR3 coding sequence is TGTGCCATCAGTGATCGGACAGGGTGGGCTGGAGAGCCGACCTTC. Encoded protein: CAISDRTGWAGEPTF.

This clone was seen more than once but under ten times. The chain carries TRBV18 and TRBJ2-2; no clear D. The germline V gene encodes CDR1 KGHSH and CDR2 LQKENI. The V end was cut by 3 bases, the J end by 1 base, with 6 bases between. The CDR3 is 14 residues long. CDR3 bases: TGTGCCAGCTCACCCGTCAGGAACACCGGGGAGCTGTTTTTT. Translating gives CASSPVRNTGELFF. Full variable domain (outside the CDR3, taken from reference TRBV18 and TRBJ2-2): NAGVMQNPRHLVRRRGQEARLRCSPMKGHSHVYWYRQLPEEGLKFMVYLQKENIIDESGMPKERFSAEFPKEGPSILRIQQVVRGDSAAYFCASSPVRNTGELFFGEGSRLTVL.

This chain uses TRBV7-3 with TRBJ2-5, with unresolved D. This CDR3 region has 13 residues. Trimming took 5 bases from V and 5 from J, leaving 12 bases between them. CDR1 and CDR2 (germline): SGHTA, FQGTGA. For the CDR3, the DNA is TGTGCCAGCAGCGGCCAGGTTGGGGAGACCCAGTACTTC. Translated: CASSGQVGETQYF.

V usage is TRBV2 and J usage is TRBJ2-1, with D hard to call. Germline CDR1 SNHLY, CDR2 FYNNEI. The CDR3 runs 14 residues. V was shortened by 4 bases and J by 1 base, with 8 bases between the two germline ends. The CDR3 here is CASSGSKSYNEQFF. The CDR3 DNA reads TGTGCCAGCAGTGGGTCGAAGTCCTACAATGAGCAGTTCTTC.

The sample holds one count of this clone. The chain couples TRBV14 to TRBJ2-5, with 10 bases that match TRBD1. J lost 2 bases, V lost 4 bases, and 10 bases had no gene match. This CDR3 region has 17 residues. The V gene's germline CDR1 is SGHDN and CDR2 FVKESK. The CDR3 loop is CASSRPGQGFPQETQYF. The DNA of the CDR3 is TGTGCCAGCAGCCGCCCGGGACAGGGGTTTCCGCAAGAGACCCAGTACTTC.

This chain connects TRBV7-2 to TRBJ1-1; no reliable D call. CDR1 and CDR2 (germline): SGHTA, FQGNSA. V shed 3 bases and J shed 2 bases, with 10 bases lying between them. This CDR3 region has 14 residues. CDR3 sequence: CASSFSSTNTEAFF. In nucleotides, the CDR3 is TGTGCCAGCAGCTTTTCCAGCACTAACACTGAAGCTTTCTTT.

This clone was detected only a few times. This chain joins TRBV4-1 and TRBJ1-1; 10 positions match TRBD1. V dropped 2 bases and J dropped 5; count of bases not matched to a gene: 5. CDR1 is MGHRA and CDR2 is YSYEKL in the germline V gene. This CDR3 is built from 15 residues. Here the CDR3 DNA reads TGCGCCAGCAGCCAATGGACAGGGGGAGTAACTGAAGCTTTCTTT. Translated: CASSQWTGGVTEAFF.

The J gene is TRBJ1-1, the V gene TRBV6-5; 8 bases are shared with TRBD1. The CDR3 length is 13 residues. The ends lost 2 bases at V and 7 bases at J; junction bases unmatched: 3. CDR1 is MNHEY and CDR2 is SVGAGI in the germline V gene. The CDR3: CASSYPGTGEAFF. Written as DNA, the CDR3 is TGTGCCAGCAGTTACCCCGGGACAGGTGAAGCTTTCTTT.

This rearrangement joins TRBV5-8 to TRBJ1-6; possibly TRBD1 for D (5 bases). Germline CDR1 reads SGHTS; CDR2 reads YDEGEE. The CDR3 totals 15 residues. V lost 4 bases to trimming and J lost 8 bases, with 16 bases between them. The CDR3 coding sequence is TGTGCCAGCAGCCTCCCAGGGACCTGGGATTCACCCCTCCACTTT. Translating gives CASSLPGTWDSPLHF.

This rearrangement joins TRBV5-1 to TRBJ2-1; 11 bases fit TRBD1. The V segment lost 0 bases and the J segment 4 bases; nucleotides outside the gene matches: 3. CDR3 length equals 16 residues. Germline V CDR1 and CDR2: SGHRS, YFSETQ. CDR3 coding DNA: TGCGCCAGCAGCTTGGCTGGGACAGGGGGTTACAATGAGCAGTTCTTC. Its protein is CASSLAGTGGYNEQFF.

This clone was counted a single time. The chain is built from TRBV6-1 and TRBJ2-3; D remains ambiguous. Trimming removed 2 bases from V and 9 bases from J, with 12 bases in between. The CDR3 extends over 13 amino acids. CDR1 is MNHNS, CDR2 SASEGT, per germline. In DNA form, the CDR3 reads TGTGCCAGCAGTGAACTGAACTTGGCGACGCAGTATTTT. Translating it yields CASSELNLATQYF.

The chain couples TRBV19 to TRBJ1-4; D unresolved. The V end lost 4 bases, the J end lost 0 bases, and 12 bases lay between the germline ends. This CDR3 is built from 16 residues. CDR1 LNHDA and CDR2 SQIVND come from the germline V gene (reference sequence). The CDR3: CASSTALSPTNEKLFF. The CDR3 DNA reads TGTGCCAGTAGTACAGCCCTTAGCCCAACTAATGAAAAACTGTTTTTT.